This is a list of T cell receptor beta chains from one sample in a study of T cell responses to AZD1222 COVID-19 vaccine. The assay was immunoSEQ multiplex PCR, and TCRdb's table has in-frame clones only and misses some. The sample consists of about 170,000 clones, around 85% of them appearing once. Here the sequenced sample was peripheral blood, taken 28 days after the second AZD1222 dose. These TCRs come from an adult who received the AZD1222 COVID-19 vaccine. Each CDR3 is given with its conserved first and last residue. A D gene is named only where the DNA matches it firmly. Rows give clone size only sometimes, using once, few, many, or a class for an expanded clone.

D gene	V gene	J gene	clone size	CDR3 protein	CDR3 DNA
-	TRBV11-2	TRBJ2-1	once	CASSRTGTLTHNEQFF	TGTGCCAGCAGCCGGACCGGGACTTTAACCCACAATGAGCAGTTCTTC
-	TRBV10-1	TRBJ1-1	-	CASSATENTEAFF	TGCGCCAGCAGTGCTACGGAGAACACTGAAGCTTTCTTT
-	TRBV6-2/TRBV6-3	TRBJ1-3	-	CASSGGGSLDEGNTIYF	TGTGCCAGCAGTGGGGGTGGGAGTCTGGATGAGGGAAACACCATATATTTT
-	TRBV6-8	TRBJ1-5	-	CASRTNQPQHF	TGTGCCAGCAGAACCAATCAGCCCCAGCATTTT
-	TRBV4-1	TRBJ2-7	-	CASSPGPSRREQYF	TGCGCCAGCAGCCCAGGACCGAGTAGGCGCGAGCAGTACTTC
-	TRBV2	TRBJ2-5	-	CASSPDSQETQYF	TGTGCCAGCAGTCCCGACAGCCAAGAGACCCAGTACTTC
-	TRBV4-1	TRBJ2-5	-	CASSHSVGDPSFYF	TGCGCCAGCAGTCACTCCGTTGGGGATCCCTCCTTCTACTTC
-	TRBV3-1/TRBV3-2	TRBJ1-4	-	CASSPRRGGGYEKLFF	TGTGCCAGCAGCCCAAGGAGGGGCGGCGGGTATGAAAAACTGTTTTTT
TRBD2	TRBV7-2	TRBJ2-1	-	CASSRSSGGFNNEQFF	TGTGCCAGCAGCCGTAGCTCGGGGGGGTTTAACAATGAGCAGTTCTTC
-	TRBV9	TRBJ2-2	once	CASSGGLSTGELFF	TGTGCCAGCAGCGGTGGACTTTCCACCGGGGAGCTGTTTTTT
-	TRBV20-1	TRBJ2-7	-	CSASREYEQYF	TGCAGTGCTAGTCGGGAATACGAGCAGTACTTC
-	TRBV2	TRBJ1-4	-	CATRDSMGEKLFF	TGTGCCACCCGAGACAGTATGGGCGAAAAACTGTTTTTT
TRBD2	TRBV7-6	TRBJ2-5	-	CASSQSGGTSGTQYF	TGTGCCAGCAGCCAATCGGGGGGTACCTCCGGGACCCAGTACTTC
-	TRBV6-5	TRBJ1-2	-	CASTEAPYGYTF	TGTGCCAGCACCGAGGCCCCCTATGGCTACACCTTC
-	TRBV25-1	TRBJ2-5	once	CASTQETQYF	TGTGCCAGCACTCAAGAGACCCAGTACTTC
-	TRBV5-1	TRBJ2-7	few	CASSWRVGQNIRSYEQYF	TGCGCCAGCAGCTGGAGAGTCGGCCAAAACATCCGCTCCTACGAGCAGTACTTC
-	TRBV12-3/TRBV12-4	TRBJ2-3	-	CASSLDGTDTQYF	TGTGCCAGCAGTTTGGACGGGACAGATACGCAGTATTTT
TRBD1	TRBV5-8	TRBJ2-3	-	CASSPGDRGYSDTQYF	TGTGCCAGCAGCCCGGGGGACAGGGGTTATTCGGATACGCAGTATTTT
-	TRBV6-2/TRBV6-3	TRBJ2-7	-	CASSSRSSYEQYF	TGTGCCAGCAGTTCCAGGAGCTCCTACGAGCAGTACTTC
-	TRBV5-8	TRBJ1-6	-	CASSLAWAAVGSPLHF	TGTGCCAGCAGCTTGGCCTGGGCCGCGGTGGGATCACCCCTCCACTTT
TRBD1	TRBV29-1	TRBJ1-1	-	CSVTLPGTGGATEAFF	TGCAGCGTTACCTTACCCGGGACAGGGGGCGCGACTGAAGCTTTCTTT
-	TRBV11-2	TRBJ2-2	few	CASSLARQGLLTGELFF	TGTGCCAGCAGCTTAGCCCGACAGGGACTTTTGACCGGGGAGCTGTTTTTT
-	TRBV9	TRBJ1-5	once	CASSVSGDQPQHF	TGTGCCAGCAGCGTCTCAGGGGATCAGCCCCAGCATTTT
-	TRBV5-4	TRBJ2-7	-	CASSLEDLNGYEQYF	TGTGCCAGCAGCTTGGAAGACCTTAACGGCTACGAGCAGTACTTC
TRBD1	TRBV5-8	TRBJ1-5	-	CASSMGQYSNQPQHF	TGTGCCAGCAGCATGGGACAGTATAGCAATCAGCCCCAGCATTTT
TRBD1	TRBV25-1	TRBJ1-5	-	CASSGTGGNQPQHF	TGTGCCAGCAGTGGGACAGGGGGCAATCAGCCCCAGCATTTT
TRBD1	TRBV6-1	TRBJ1-2	-	CASTWDREIYGYTF	TGTGCCAGCACCTGGGACAGAGAGATCTATGGCTACACCTTC
-	TRBV6-2/TRBV6-3	TRBJ2-7	-	CASSILALSMMNEQYF	TGTGCCAGCAGTATACTAGCCCTATCGATGATGAACGAGCAGTACTTC
TRBD1	TRBV19	TRBJ2-7	-	CASKATGDEQYF	TGTGCCAGTAAGGCGACAGGGGACGAGCAGTACTTC
-	TRBV19	TRBJ2-2	-	CASSMGGNGELFF	TGTGCCAGTAGTATGGGGGGCAACGGGGAGCTGTTTTTT
-	TRBV15	TRBJ2-3	-	CATSSYGDAKLVTDTQYF	TGTGCCACCAGCAGCTACGGAGACGCCAAACTAGTCACAGATACGCAGTATTTT
-	TRBV19	TRBJ1-1	once	CASSIGNGGTEAFF	TGTGCCAGTAGTATAGGGAACGGGGGCACTGAAGCTTTCTTT
-	TRBV6-5	TRBJ2-2	-	CASSYSGQSTGELFF	TGTGCCAGCAGTTACTCAGGACAGTCCACCGGGGAGCTGTTTTTT
TRBD1	TRBV5-1	TRBJ2-7	once	CASSLRQGSYEQYF	TGCGCCAGCAGCCTAAGACAGGGATCCTACGAGCAGTACTTC
-	TRBV14	TRBJ1-1	-	CASSLWGRVDADLMNTEAFF	TGTGCCAGCAGCCTTTGGGGCAGGGTTGACGCGGACCTAATGAACACTGAAGCTTTCTTT
TRBD1	TRBV18	TRBJ2-6	-	CASSPGTGSSGANVLTF	TGTGCCAGCTCACCCGGGACAGGAAGCTCTGGGGCCAACGTCCTGACTTTC
-	TRBV20-1	TRBJ1-3	-	CSASPGDYSGNTIYF	TGCAGTGCTAGTCCAGGGGACTACTCTGGAAACACCATATATTTT
-	TRBV10-1	TRBJ1-4	few	CASSQGRSDEKLFF	TGCGCCAGCAGTCAAGGACGGTCCGATGAAAAACTGTTTTTT
-	TRBV15	TRBJ1-1	-	CATSRVGGGTEAFF	TGTGCCACCAGCAGAGTTGGTGGGGGCACTGAAGCTTTCTTT
-	TRBV3-1/TRBV3-2	TRBJ2-5	few	CASSQDLAGPQETQYF	TGTGCCAGCAGCCAAGATCTCGCCGGACCTCAAGAGACCCAGTACTTC
-	TRBV19	TRBJ1-2	few	CASSMGGLINGYTF	TGTGCCAGTAGTATGGGAGGGCTCATAAATGGCTACACCTTC
-	TRBV7-2	TRBJ2-7	-	CASSQDGFSTTYEQYF	TGTGCCAGCAGCCAAGACGGCTTTTCTACCACCTACGAGCAGTACTTC
TRBD1	TRBV5-1	TRBJ1-2	-	CASSLRGQSTNYGYTF	TGCGCCAGCAGCTTGAGGGGGCAGTCTACTAACTATGGCTACACCTTC
-	TRBV7-2	TRBJ1-3	-	CASSPQLGAGNTIYF	TGTGCCAGCAGCCCCCAGTTAGGGGCTGGAAACACCATATATTTT
-	TRBV21-1	TRBJ1-5	-	CASGASDASGIGGNQPQHF	TGTGCCAGCGGCGCTTCGGACGCAAGTGGGATTGGGGGCAATCAGCCCCAGCATTTT
-	TRBV5-1	TRBJ1-1	-	CASSLGLIGMNTEAFF	TGCGCCAGCAGCTTGGGACTCATAGGCATGAACACTGAAGCTTTCTTT
-	TRBV5-1	TRBJ1-2	-	CASSLAGQPSGGANYGYTF	TGCGCCAGCAGCTTGGCCGGCCAGCCTTCAGGAGGGGCTAACTATGGCTACACCTTC
-	TRBV11-2	TRBJ1-1	-	CASSPTGTEAFF	TGTGCCAGCAGCCCAACAGGCACTGAAGCTTTCTTT
TRBD1	TRBV11-3	TRBJ1-1	-	CASSLVTGGKLTEAFF	TGTGCCAGCAGCTTAGTAACAGGGGGCAAGCTCACTGAAGCTTTCTTT
-	TRBV5-5	TRBJ1-2	-	CASSPRAGYGYTF	TGTGCCAGCAGCCCCCGGGCGGGCTATGGCTACACCTTC
-	TRBV7-9	TRBJ2-1	-	CASNVVGTGYNEQFF	TGTGCCAGCAACGTCGTCGGGACGGGATACAATGAGCAGTTCTTC
-	TRBV6-2/TRBV6-3	TRBJ1-4	-	CASSTPWIRGEKLFF	TGTGCCAGCAGTACCCCCTGGATCCGGGGTGAAAAACTGTTTTTT
-	TRBV7-6	TRBJ1-2	-	CASSLGGSWNGYTF	TGTGCCAGCAGCTTAGGTGGCAGTTGGAATGGCTACACCTTC